Judged by abundance, the clone carrying this T cell receptor (beta chain) is medium-sized (0.01 to 0.1%). The antigen is unknown. The CDR3 has 11 amino acids. Per germline, CDR1 MNHEY and CDR2 SVGEGT. V gave up 3 bases and J gave up 5 bases, with 5 bases separating them. The sample comes from a study of metastatic and nonmetastatic thyroid tumors. Study at large: Across peripheral blood and tumor or nodule tissue samples taken from malignant and benign thyroid patients, the repertoires were compared with one another.

Every patient was untreated before thyroid surgery. TCRdb re-processed the PCR reads through MiXCR. The data hold some 25,000 clones, with approximately 20% observed a single time. Study observations and caveats: TCR beta diversity was reportedly significantly higher in malignant thyroid tumors than benign nodules, in blood and tumor.

V and J are TRBV6-2 or TRBV6-3 and TRBJ2-7; D ambiguous. Material for sequencing was blood. The receptor's source is a female donor with papillary thyroid cancer or a benign thyroid nodule (not recorded which). Some clones in this sample may be carry-over from other donors' samples. The DNA for the CDR3 is TGTGCCAGCAGTTATTTGGACGAGCAGTACTTC. This gives the protein CASSYLDEQYF.